The T cell receptor (beta chain) described here comes from a study of monozygotic twins with cystic fibrosis. Study summary: Libraries were built from three micrograms of fragmented DNA using approximately 15 PCR cycles. Study conclusions and caveats: No link emerged between shared CDR3 counts and age, concordance or severity.

The method was immunoSEQ multiplex PCR; TCRdb's version includes in-frame clones alone and lacks a portion of them. The table includes 30,000 to 40,000 clones, 66% detected once. This CDR3 has 12 residues. V shed 3 bases and J shed 6 bases, with 6 bases lying between them. The germline CDR1 and CDR2 sequences are SGHVS and FNYEAQ. About this clone: Its antigen is as yet unknown.

Sequenced material: blood. The V and J genes are TRBV7-6 and TRBJ2-1; no definite D call. This TCR was sampled from a girl aged 10 to 17 with cystic fibrosis. CDR3 coding DNA: TGTGCCAGCAGCTTTAGTGGCAATGAGCAGTTCTTC. Amino acid sequence: CASSFSGNEQFF.